This T cell receptor beta chain was profiled in a study of T-cell memory formation after mild COVID-19. At the level of the study: Largely donor-specific TCR clusters were found.

This CDR3 is 13 amino acids long. Between the trimmed V and J ends, which lost 2 bases and 7 bases, there was a span of 11 bases. Germline-derived CDR1 and CDR2 are LGHNT and FRNRAP. TCRdb re-called the 5' RACE reads with MiXCR, one entry per CDR3 protein. The sample consists of 250,000 to 300,000 distinct CDR3 sequences, 15% to 20% of them appearing once. The genes are TRBV12-5 and TRBJ1-1; D is undetermined. The TCR comes from a man between 18 and 29 years old who had mild COVID-19 (a few samples of this study predate the infection). Cell type and time point are not known. Sequences were obtained from PBMCs or a T cell subset sorted from them (not recorded which). In nucleotides, the CDR3 is TGTGCTAGTGGTTTGCCCTCAAGGAATGAAGCTTTCTTT. It is translated as CASGLPSRNEAFF. Filled out from reference TRBV12-5 and TRBJ1-1, the complete variable domain reads DARVTQTPRHKVTEMGQEVTMRCQPILGHNTVFWYRQTMMQGLELLAYFRNRAPLDDSGMPKDRFSAEMPDATLATLKIQPSEPRDSAVYFCASGLPSRNEAFFGQGTRLTVV.